Below are 14 T cell receptor beta chains sequenced from a single sample in a study of blood T cell repertoires in COVID-19 (TCRdb year 2020). Libraries came from the immunoSEQ multiplex PCR assay. TCRdb provides this immuneACCESS table in a form limited to in-frame rearrangements. Some clones are lacking; in checked studies, under half of them reflect an unresolved V gene, and why the rest are absent is not known. The sample table holds 50,000 to 85,000 clones, of which around 93% were seen once. The ten most abundant clones make up approximately 7.9% of the sample. Sequenced material: peripheral blood. The receptors shown here come from a human donor in a cohort sampled during active COVID-19.

J is TRBJ1-3 and V is TRBV2, with 9 nucleotides matching TRBD1. From germline, CDR1 is SNHLY and CDR2 FYNNEI. CDR3 length: 21 residues. Trimming cost V 3 bases and J 1 base; bases outside gene matches: 19. CDR3 loop: CASSDPRGTGKSRWSGNTIYF. The CDR3, as DNA: TGTGCCAGCAGTGATCCAAGAGGGACAGGGAAGTCTCGGTGGTCTGGAAACACCATATATTTT.

This clone was picked up one time. The chain combines TRBV3-1 (or the pseudogene TRBV3-2) with TRBJ2-5; D is unresolved. V shed 0 bases and J shed 5 bases, with 7 bases lying between them. The CDR3 covers 13 residues. Germline V CDR1 and CDR2: LGHDT, YNNKEL (reference sequence). CDR3 nucleotide sequence: TGTGCCAGCAGCCAAGATCGGTCGGAGACCCAGTACTTC. This codes for CASSQDRSETQYF.

The gene calls are TRBV19 and TRBJ2-1, with D hard to call. Trimming pared 3 bases from V and 6 bases from J, leaving 9 bases between. The CDR3 length is 13 residues. Germline lookup yields CDR1 LNHDA and CDR2 SQIVND (reference sequence). The CDR3 nucleotides read TGTGCCAGTAGTATGTTCTCGGGCAATGAGCAGTTCTTC. Residues: CASSMFSGNEQFF.

The V gene is TRBV30, the J gene TRBJ2-7; 7 positions agree with TRBD1. The germline V gene has CDR1 GTSNPN and CDR2 SVGIG (reference sequence). The CDR3 consists of 15 residues. The J segment lost 5 bases and the V segment lost 3 bases, leaving 13 bases of the junction unmatched. The DNA of the CDR3 is TGTGCCTGGAGCGACGGGACAGACGGGATGGACGAGCAGTACTTC. Translation gives CAWSDGTDGMDEQYF. The whole variable domain, filled in from reference TRBV30 and TRBJ2-7, reads SQTIHQWPATLVQPVGSPLSLECTVEGTSNPNLYWYRQAAGRGLQLLFYSVGIGQISSEVPQNLSASRPQDRQFILSSKKLLLSDSGFYLCAWSDGTDGMDEQYFGPGTRLTVT.

V gene TRBV6-5 combines with J gene TRBJ1-5; D is possibly TRBD1 (5 bases). The CDR3 has 13 residues. Germline lookup yields CDR1 MNHEY and CDR2 SVGAGI. Trimming took 6 bases from V and 7 from J, leaving 13 bases between them. CDR3 nucleotides: TGTGCCAGCAGCCAGGGAAGGGGACAGCCCCAGCATTTT. This translates into CASSQGRGQPQHF.

The rearrangement uses TRBV7-8 and TRBJ2-3; 7 nucleotides match TRBD2. CDR3 length: 15 residues. Germline-derived CDR1 and CDR2 are SGHVS and FQNEAQ. J gave up 7 bases and V 5 bases, and 12 bases lay outside the gene matches. The CDR3 here is CASSREAGVGYTQYF. CDR3 coding DNA: TGTGCCAGCAGCCGAGAGGCGGGAGTCGGGTATACGCAGTATTTT.

This clone turned up a few times. The rearrangement links TRBV7-2 to TRBJ1-1; 7 bases agree with TRBD1. In germline, CDR1 is SGHTA, CDR2 FQGNSA. This CDR3 is built from 13 residues. Trimming removed 5 bases from V and 3 bases from J; junction bases left unmatched: 3. This CDR3 reads CASSLTGDTEAFF. The CDR3 nucleotides are TGTGCCAGCAGCCTCACAGGGGACACTGAAGCTTTCTTT.

J is TRBJ2-1 and V is TRBV5-1, with 12 bases aligning to TRBD2. V shed 0 bases, J shed 5 bases, and the junction held 3 bases outside the gene matches. Germline values: CDR1 SGHRS, CDR2 YFSETQ. The CDR3 contains 16 residues. The chain's CDR3 is CASSLETSGGNNEQFF. CDR3 nucleotides: TGCGCCAGCAGCTTGGAGACTAGCGGGGGTAACAATGAGCAGTTCTTC.

The rearrangement joins TRBV7-2 to TRBJ2-7; 11 nucleotides align to TRBD2. Germline V gene lookup returns CDR1 SGHTA and CDR2 FQGNSA. The CDR3 consists of 14 residues. Unmatched junction bases numbered 4, after V lost 6 bases and J lost 3 bases. The CDR3 bases are TGTGCCAGCAGTATAGCGGGAGGGGGCTACGAGCAGTACTTC. Protein sequence: CASSIAGGGYEQYF.

This chain joins TRBV6-2 or TRBV6-3 and TRBJ1-2; D is uncertain. With 6 bases removed from V and 3 bases from J, the gap between germline ends came to 11 bases. Germline V gene data show CDR1 as MNHEY and CDR2 as SVGEGT. The CDR3 is 13 amino acids. This CDR3 reads CASSNRADYGYTF. The CDR3 DNA is TGTGCCAGCAGCAATAGAGCGGACTATGGCTACACCTTC.

This clone was seen more than once but under ten times. The chain uses TRBV2 and TRBJ2-2; 12 positions agree with TRBD1. Germline CDR1 is SNHLY and CDR2 is FYNNEI. Unmatched junction bases numbered 2, after V lost 1 base and J lost 5 bases. The CDR3 has 16 amino acids. The CDR3 loop is CASSEEGQGATGELFF. CDR3 DNA sequence: TGTGCCAGCAGTGAAGAGGGACAGGGGGCTACCGGGGAGCTGTTTTTT. Full variable domain (missing parts from reference TRBV2 and TRBJ2-2): EPEVTQTPSHQVTQMGQEVILRCVPISNHLYFYWYRQILGQKVEFLVSFYNNEISEKSEIFDDQFSVERPDGSNFTLKIRSTKLEDSAMYFCASSEEGQGATGELFFGEGSRLTVL.

The chain employs TRBV5-1 and TRBJ2-1; 9 bases are a match to TRBD1. Per germline, CDR1 SGHRS and CDR2 YFSETQ. V was pared by 3 bases and J by 7 bases, with 11 bases of the junction left unmatched. This CDR3 has 16 amino acids. The CDR3 loop is CASSSVQGAGENEQFF. The DNA for the CDR3 is TGCGCCAGCAGCTCGGTACAGGGGGCGGGAGAAAATGAGCAGTTCTTC.

The CDR3 sequence: CASSQAGQETQYF. The CDR3 bases are TGTGCCAGCTCACAGGCGGGTCAAGAGACCCAGTACTTC. The rearrangement joins TRBV18 to TRBJ2-5, with D possibly being TRBD2 (5 bases). CDR1 KGHSH and CDR2 LQKENI come from the germline V gene. Deletions cut 4 bases from V and 2 bases from J, with 8 bases between. The CDR3 totals 13 residues. Supplemented by reference TRBV18 and TRBJ2-5, the full variable domain reads NAGVMQNPRHLVRRRGQEARLRCSPMKGHSHVYWYRQLPEEGLKFMVYLQKENIIDESGMPKERFSAEFPKEGPSILRIQQVVRGDSAAYFCASSQAGQETQYFGPGTRLLVL.

The chain carries TRBV30 and TRBJ1-1, with D maybe TRBD1 (5 bases). V was cut by 3 bases and J by 1 base, with 9 bases left in between. The CDR3 contains 13 residues. Germline V CDR1 and CDR2: GTSNPN, SVGIG (reference sequence). The CDR3: CAWSLQGNTEAFF. The DNA for the CDR3 is TGTGCCTGGAGCCTCCAGGGGAACACTGAAGCTTTCTTT.